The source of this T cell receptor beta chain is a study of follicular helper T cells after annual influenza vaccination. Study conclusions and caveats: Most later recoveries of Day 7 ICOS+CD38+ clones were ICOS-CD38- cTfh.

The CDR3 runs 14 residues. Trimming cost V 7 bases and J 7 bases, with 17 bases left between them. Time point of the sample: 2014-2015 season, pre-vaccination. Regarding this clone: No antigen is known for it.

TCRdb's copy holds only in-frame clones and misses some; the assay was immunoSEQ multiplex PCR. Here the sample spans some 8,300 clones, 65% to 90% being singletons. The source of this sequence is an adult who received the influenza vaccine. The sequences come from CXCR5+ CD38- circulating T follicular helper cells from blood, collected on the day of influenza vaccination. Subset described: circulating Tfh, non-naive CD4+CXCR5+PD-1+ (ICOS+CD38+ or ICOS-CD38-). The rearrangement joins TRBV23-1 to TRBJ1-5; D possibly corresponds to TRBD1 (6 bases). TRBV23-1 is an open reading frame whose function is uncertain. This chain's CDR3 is CASNAWGARQPQHF. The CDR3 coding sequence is TGCGCCAGCAACGCTTGGGGGGCTAGGCAGCCCCAGCATTTT.